A selection of T cell receptor beta chains follows, all from one sample in a study of naive and memory T cell subsets. Each CDR3 protein is one row after TCRdb ran MiXCR on the UMI-ligation and nested PCR reads. The profile shows 130,000 to 150,000 distinct CDR3 sequences, 15% to 20% of them singletons. Sequenced sample: naive CD4+ T cells from blood. These receptor sequences come from a human donor in good health. Both conserved end residues are part of each CDR3. D genes are given only for firm matches. Some rows have no size entry. The others give once, few or many, or a class for an expanded clone.

d_call: TRBD2; clone_size: .; v_call: TRBV12-3/TRBV12-4; j_call: TRBJ2-7; cdr3_aa: CASSRFTGEGRYEQYF; cdr3_nt: TGTGCCAGCAGTCGGTTTACGGGGGAGGGCCGTTACGAGCAGTACTTC
d_call: .; clone_size: .; v_call: TRBV18; j_call: TRBJ1-1; cdr3_aa: CASSPPGTEAFF; cdr3_nt: TGTGCCAGCTCACCGCCGGGGACTGAAGCTTTCTTT
d_call: TRBD2; clone_size: .; v_call: TRBV5-1; j_call: TRBJ2-1; cdr3_aa: CASSLKTSGIDNEQFF; cdr3_nt: TGCGCCAGCAGCTTGAAAACTAGCGGGATTGACAATGAGCAGTTCTTC
d_call: TRBD2; clone_size: few; v_call: TRBV6-4; j_call: TRBJ2-3; cdr3_aa: CASSVQLATSTDTQYF; cdr3_nt: TGTGCCAGCAGTGTCCAACTAGCGACTAGCACAGATACGCAGTATTTT
d_call: TRBD1; clone_size: .; v_call: TRBV7-3; j_call: TRBJ1-6; cdr3_aa: CASSRTGGGQNSPLHF; cdr3_nt: TGTGCCAGCAGCAGGACAGGGGGCGGTCAGAATTCACCCCTCCACTTT
d_call: .; clone_size: .; v_call: TRBV20-1; j_call: TRBJ1-5; cdr3_aa: CSAPRGGGISNQPQHF; cdr3_nt: TGCAGTGCCCCCCGGGGAGGGGGGATCAGCAATCAGCCCCAGCATTTT
d_call: .; clone_size: many; v_call: TRBV10-3; j_call: TRBJ2-2; cdr3_aa: CAISVTLAAGELFF; cdr3_nt: TGTGCCATCAGTGTTACATTAGCGGCCGGGGAGCTGTTTTTT
d_call: TRBD1; clone_size: few; v_call: TRBV7-9; j_call: TRBJ2-3; cdr3_aa: CASSSGTAGPGTDTQYF; cdr3_nt: TGTGCCAGCAGCTCCGGGACAGCCGGTCCAGGCACAGATACGCAGTATTTT
d_call: .; clone_size: many; v_call: TRBV7-7; j_call: TRBJ1-3; cdr3_aa: CASSPNSGNTIYF; cdr3_nt: TGTGCCAGCAGCCCGAACTCTGGAAACACCATATATTTT
d_call: .; clone_size: .; v_call: TRBV14; j_call: TRBJ2-1; cdr3_aa: CASSAQVYNEQFF; cdr3_nt: TGTGCCAGCAGTGCCCAGGTTTACAATGAGCAGTTCTTC
d_call: .; clone_size: many; v_call: TRBV4-1; j_call: TRBJ1-5; cdr3_aa: CASSQGQGNQPQHF; cdr3_nt: TGCGCCAGCAGCCAAGGACAGGGCAATCAGCCCCAGCATTTT
d_call: TRBD2; clone_size: .; v_call: TRBV25-1; j_call: TRBJ2-2; cdr3_aa: CASSEFRSGRDTGELFF; cdr3_nt: TGTGCCAGCAGTGAGTTTCGAAGCGGGAGGGACACCGGGGAGCTGTTTTTT
d_call: .; clone_size: .; v_call: TRBV10-3; j_call: TRBJ2-5; cdr3_aa: CAISGGGHIQETQYF; cdr3_nt: TGTGCCATCAGTGGGGGGGGACACATACAAGAGACCCAGTACTTC
d_call: .; clone_size: .; v_call: TRBV28; j_call: TRBJ2-4; cdr3_aa: CASSSYRGAKNIQYF; cdr3_nt: TGTGCCAGCAGTTCCTACCGGGGGGCCAAAAACATTCAGTACTTC
d_call: .; clone_size: once; v_call: TRBV7-6; j_call: TRBJ2-7; cdr3_aa: CASSIETDSYEQYF; cdr3_nt: TGTGCCAGCAGCATCGAGACGGACTCCTACGAGCAGTACTTC
d_call: .; clone_size: many; v_call: TRBV6-2/TRBV6-3; j_call: TRBJ2-3; cdr3_aa: CASSKTGDTQYF; cdr3_nt: TGTGCCAGCAGTAAGACCGGAGATACGCAGTATTTT
d_call: TRBD2; clone_size: many; v_call: TRBV5-1; j_call: TRBJ2-1; cdr3_aa: CASSLASGRIPNEQFF; cdr3_nt: TGCGCCAGCAGCTTGGCTAGCGGGAGGATCCCAAATGAGCAGTTCTTC
d_call: TRBD1; clone_size: many; v_call: TRBV20-1; j_call: TRBJ2-7; cdr3_aa: CSARGDSLSYEQYF; cdr3_nt: TGCAGTGCTAGGGGGGACAGCCTATCTTACGAGCAGTACTTC
d_call: TRBD2; clone_size: .; v_call: TRBV3-1; j_call: TRBJ2-7; cdr3_aa: CASSHRGLAGFVEQYF; cdr3_nt: TGTGCCAGCAGCCATAGGGGACTAGCGGGATTCGTCGAGCAGTACTTC
d_call: TRBD2; clone_size: .; v_call: TRBV20-1; j_call: TRBJ2-1; cdr3_aa: CSARDAATSGSHDEQFF; cdr3_nt: TGCAGTGCTAGAGACGCGGCGACTAGCGGGAGTCACGATGAGCAGTTCTTC
d_call: .; clone_size: few; v_call: TRBV20-1; j_call: TRBJ1-2; cdr3_aa: CSALTIGYTF; cdr3_nt: TGCAGTGCTCTAACAATTGGCTACACCTTC
d_call: .; clone_size: few; v_call: TRBV6-5; j_call: TRBJ2-7; cdr3_aa: CASSFQQGGSYEQYF; cdr3_nt: TGTGCCAGCAGTTTTCAGCAGGGGGGTTCCTACGAGCAGTACTTC
d_call: .; clone_size: .; v_call: TRBV20-1; j_call: TRBJ1-2; cdr3_aa: CSARDRGWGPANYGYTF; cdr3_nt: TGCAGTGCTAGAGATCGTGGGTGGGGCCCTGCTAACTATGGCTACACCTTC
d_call: .; clone_size: .; v_call: TRBV20-1; j_call: TRBJ1-4; cdr3_aa: CSASDEKLFF; cdr3_nt: TGCAGTGCTAGCGACGAAAAACTGTTTTTT
d_call: TRBD1; clone_size: few; v_call: TRBV24-1; j_call: TRBJ2-1; cdr3_aa: CATSDSPTGSSYNEQFF; cdr3_nt: TGTGCCACCAGTGATTCACCGACAGGGAGCTCCTACAATGAGCAGTTCTTC
d_call: TRBD2; clone_size: many; v_call: TRBV12-3/TRBV12-4; j_call: TRBJ2-1; cdr3_aa: CASSSEGLASNEQFF; cdr3_nt: TGTGCCAGCAGCTCGGAGGGACTAGCCAGCAATGAGCAGTTCTTC
d_call: TRBD1; clone_size: .; v_call: TRBV6-2/TRBV6-3; j_call: TRBJ1-5; cdr3_aa: CASTRTGTGQPQHF; cdr3_nt: TGTGCCAGCACCAGGACAGGGACAGGTCAGCCCCAGCATTTT
d_call: TRBD1; clone_size: few; v_call: TRBV7-8; j_call: TRBJ1-2; cdr3_aa: CASSLGQGSDGYTF; cdr3_nt: TGTGCCAGCAGCTTAGGACAGGGGAGCGATGGCTACACCTTC
d_call: .; clone_size: few; v_call: TRBV20-1; j_call: TRBJ2-7; cdr3_aa: CSARETATYEQYF; cdr3_nt: TGCAGTGCTAGAGAGACTGCTACCTACGAGCAGTACTTC
d_call: .; clone_size: .; v_call: TRBV7-9; j_call: TRBJ1-2; cdr3_aa: CASSGAPNYGYTF; cdr3_nt: TGTGCCAGTTCGGGGGCCCCCAACTATGGCTACACCTTC
d_call: TRBD2; clone_size: .; v_call: TRBV11-3; j_call: TRBJ2-3; cdr3_aa: CASSLFSGSADTQYF; cdr3_nt: TGTGCCAGCAGCTTATTTAGCGGGAGCGCAGATACGCAGTATTTT
d_call: .; clone_size: .; v_call: TRBV2; j_call: TRBJ2-3; cdr3_aa: CASSEANTDF; cdr3_nt: TGTGCCAGCAGTGAAGCTAACACGGATTTT
d_call: .; clone_size: .; v_call: TRBV20-1; j_call: TRBJ1-5; cdr3_aa: CSAGGRNSNQPQHF; cdr3_nt: TGCAGTGCTGGGGGACGGAATAGCAATCAGCCCCAGCATTTT
d_call: .; clone_size: .; v_call: TRBV5-1; j_call: TRBJ2-1; cdr3_aa: CASTVLSGSYNEQFF; cdr3_nt: TGCGCCAGCACAGTTCTATCAGGGTCTTACAATGAGCAGTTCTTC
d_call: TRBD1; clone_size: .; v_call: TRBV3-1; j_call: TRBJ2-7; cdr3_aa: CASSRDRGGEQYF; cdr3_nt: TGTGCCAGCAGTCGGGACAGGGGAGGCGAGCAGTACTTC
d_call: TRBD1; clone_size: .; v_call: TRBV29-1; j_call: TRBJ2-1; cdr3_aa: CSVEGQGVYEQFF; cdr3_nt: TGCAGCGTTGAAGGCCAGGGGGTCTATGAGCAGTTCTTC
d_call: .; clone_size: .; v_call: TRBV29-1; j_call: TRBJ1-3; cdr3_aa: CSVEDKGLGNTIYF; cdr3_nt: TGCAGCGTTGAAGATAAAGGATTGGGAAACACCATATATTTT
d_call: TRBD2; clone_size: .; v_call: TRBV13; j_call: TRBJ2-1; cdr3_aa: CASSPLAGRYNEQFF; cdr3_nt: TGTGCCAGCAGCCCCCTAGCGGGGAGATACAATGAGCAGTTCTTC
d_call: TRBD2; clone_size: few; v_call: TRBV5-1; j_call: TRBJ2-5; cdr3_aa: CASGTGGGETQYF; cdr3_nt: TGCGCCAGTGGCACGGGAGGCGGAGAGACCCAGTACTTC